This T cell receptor beta chain was identified during a study of response to subunit inactivated influenza vaccine. J was trimmed by 6 bases and V by 0 bases; bases with no gene match: 7. The germline V gene has CDR1 DFQATT and CDR2 SNEGSKA (reference sequence). The length of the CDR3 is 15 residues. This clonotype has ten or more counts. TCRdb re-analysed the RT-PCR reads in MiXCR, keeping a single row per CDR3 protein. The data hold about 570,000 distinct CDR3 sequences, with around 11% observed a single time. The same specimen was also included in a second study, on T cells expressing NK-cell markers. That publication notes: It was by 5'RACE template switching with UMIs that TCR beta cDNA was made. Repertoire data for TCR beta were derived from sorted T cells (CD3+CD56+NKG2C+, CD3+CD56+NKG2C- and CD3+CD56-NKG2C+). Eight donors were sequenced, of whom seven were HCMV-seropositive, while the remaining one was HCMV-seronegative.

The V call is TRBV20-1, the J call TRBJ2-2, with 7 bases lining up with TRBD1. This clonotype was sampled from a man aged 45-65 years who received an inactivated influenza vaccine. The source was PBMCs from blood, collected on the day of vaccination. This CDR3 reads CSARDLAGGPGELFF. The CDR3 region has the DNA TGCAGTGCTAGAGATTTGGCAGGGGGTCCCGGGGAGCTGTTTTTT.